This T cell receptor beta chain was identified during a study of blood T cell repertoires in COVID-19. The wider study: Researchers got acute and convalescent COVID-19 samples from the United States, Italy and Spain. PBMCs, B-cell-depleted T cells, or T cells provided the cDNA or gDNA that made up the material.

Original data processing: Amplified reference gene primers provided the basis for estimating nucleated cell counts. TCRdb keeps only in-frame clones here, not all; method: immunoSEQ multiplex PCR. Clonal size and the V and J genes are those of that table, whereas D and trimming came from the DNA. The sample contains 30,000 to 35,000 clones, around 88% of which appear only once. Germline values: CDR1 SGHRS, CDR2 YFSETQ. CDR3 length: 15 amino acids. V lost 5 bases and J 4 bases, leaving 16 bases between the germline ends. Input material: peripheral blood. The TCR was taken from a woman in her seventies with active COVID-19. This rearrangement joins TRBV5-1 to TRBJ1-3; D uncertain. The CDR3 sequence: CASRQIGGSGNTIYF. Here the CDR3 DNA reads TGCGCCAGCAGGCAAATTGGAGGGTCCGGAAACACCATATATTTT.